This T cell receptor (beta chain) was sequenced for a study of T cell responses to AZD1222 COVID-19 vaccine. Notes on the study in general: Nearly half of spike-specific TCRs reportedly target unmutated variant regions. Regions 160-218 and 743-854 dominated among vaccine-associated CD4 TCRs spanning spike. The donor group comprised mostly white British people and more females; the analysis possibly underestimated clonal diversity.

Here immunoSEQ multiplex PCR was the method, and the copy in TCRdb shows in-frame clones only, minus some. The data contain some 79,000 clones, 70% to 90% of them singletons. To note about this clone: What it recognizes is unknown.

Looked up from germline, CDR1 is LNHDA and CDR2 is SQIVND (reference sequence). The V gene end was trimmed by 5 bases and the J gene end by 8 bases; junction bases not matched to a gene: 7. The CDR3 length is 15 residues. Both about-4-week and about-12-week second-dose recipients were combined. The genes are TRBV19 and TRBJ2-2, with 11 bases matching TRBD1. Sequenced material: peripheral blood, taken 28 days after the second AZD1222 dose. The TCR was taken from an adult who received the AZD1222 COVID-19 vaccine. The chain's CDR3 is CASSLGQGVAGELFF. In DNA, the CDR3 is TGTGCCAGTAGTTTGGGACAGGGGGTAGCGGGGGAGCTGTTTTTT.